A single sample is the source of the 15 T cell receptor beta chains below, sequenced in a study of T cells after yellow fever vaccination. TCRdb used MiXCR to reprocess the 5' RACE reads, holding one entry per CDR3 protein. Here the sample spans 95,000 to 150,000 distinct CDR3 sequences, under 9% being singletons. The sequencing used CD8+ T cells sorted from PBMCs, collected on the day of the yellow fever booster vaccination. The receptors stem from a man aged 18 to 30 who received the YFV17D yellow fever vaccine.

The chain employs TRBV4-3 and TRBJ2-7; D gene uncertain. Germline V gives CDR1 LGHNA, CDR2 YSLEER. CDR3 length equals 16 residues. V shed 0 bases and J shed 6 bases, with 18 bases lying between them. The CDR3 is CASSQEYGWGTGEQYF. DNA for the CDR3: TGCGCCAGCAGCCAAGAGTACGGGTGGGGAACCGGCGAGCAGTACTTC.

V is TRBV4-3 and J is TRBJ2-2; D not resolved. This CDR3 has 14 residues. V was clipped by 1 base and J by 4 bases, with 7 bases between them. The germline gives CDR1 LGHNA, CDR2 YSLEER. CDR3 loop: CASSQATSTGELFF. The CDR3 DNA follows: TGCGCCAGCAGCCAAGCCACCAGCACCGGGGAGCTGTTTTTT.

This CDR3 reads CASSLNGDRNYGYTF. The CDR3 nucleotides read TGTGCCAGCAGCCTAAACGGGGACAGGAACTATGGCTACACCTTC. The V call is TRBV3-1, the J call TRBJ1-2, with TRBD1 identical over 8 bases. Germline V gene sequence: CDR1 LGHDT, CDR2 YNNKEL (reference sequence). The CDR3 contains 15 residues. The trim removed 4 bases at V and 2 bases at J, leaving 6 bases unmatched.

This clonotype has more than one count but fewer than ten. J is TRBJ2-5 and V is TRBV9; D is perhaps TRBD1 or TRBD2 (5 bases each). Trimming pared 3 bases from V and 1 base from J, leaving 10 bases between. The germline V gene encodes CDR1 SGDLS and CDR2 YYNGEE. The CDR3 has 14 residues. CDR3 sequence: CASSAGRFQETQYF. As DNA, the CDR3 is TGTGCCAGCAGCGCAGGGAGATTCCAAGAGACCCAGTACTTC.

This clonotype appeared many times. The chain employs TRBV7-8 and TRBJ2-1; 15 nucleotides line up with TRBD2. Germline V CDR1 and CDR2: SGHVS, FQNEAQ. The V and J ends lost 5 bases and 4 bases, in that order; junction bases with no gene match: 0. The CDR3 has 15 amino acids. CDR3 in DNA: TGTGCCAGCAGCGGGACTAGCGGGGGGTACAATGAGCAGTTCTTC. Amino acid sequence: CASSGTSGGYNEQFF.

This clonotype was observed a handful of times. The rearrangement uses TRBV2 and TRBJ2-2; D is unclear. The CDR3 covers 12 residues. V was clipped by 8 bases and J by 7 bases, with 11 bases between them. Germline CDR1 SNHLY, CDR2 FYNNEI. The CDR3 region is CASQRRNGELFF. Here the CDR3 DNA reads TGTGCCAGCCAACGGAGAAACGGGGAGCTGTTTTTT.

This chain uses TRBV15 with TRBJ1-1; possibly TRBD1 for D (6 bases). From germline, CDR1 is LNHNV and CDR2 YYDKDF (reference sequence). The CDR3 loop spans 15 amino acids. V lost 2 bases, J lost 3 bases, and 13 bases lay in between. The CDR3 here is CATSRIGGAYTEAFF. CDR3 nucleotide sequence: TGTGCCACCAGCAGAATAGGGGGAGCGTACACTGAAGCTTTCTTT. Looking up the rest from reference TRBV15 and TRBJ1-1 gives the full variable domain: DAMVIQNPRYQVTQFGKPVTLSCSQTLNHNVMYWYQQKSSQAPKLLFHYYDKDFNNEADTPDNFQSRRPNTSFCFLDIRSPGLGDTAMYLCATSRIGGAYTEAFFGQGTRLTVV.

V is TRBV4-1 and J is TRBJ2-1, with 16 bases lining up with TRBD2. Per germline, CDR1 MGHRA and CDR2 YSYEKL. The J segment lost 2 bases and the V segment lost 4 bases, leaving 11 bases of the junction unmatched. This CDR3 region has 20 residues. CDR3 nucleotide sequence: TGCGCCAGCAGCCGATCCCCCGGGACTAGCGGGGGGGGGCCCTACAATGAGCAGTTCTTC. Its translation is CASSRSPGTSGGGPYNEQFF.

The chain couples TRBV11-2 to TRBJ2-7; TRBD1 agrees at 11 bases. CDR1 is SGHAT, CDR2 FQNNGV, per germline. CDR3 length: 14 amino acids. After removal of 4 bases from V and 7 bases from J, the junction contained 6 bases not matched to a gene. The CDR3 bases are TGTGCCAGCAGCTCATGGACAGGGGGCGATGAGCAGTACTTC. Protein product: CASSSWTGGDEQYF. The whole variable domain, filled in from reference TRBV11-2 and TRBJ2-7, reads EAGVAQSPRYKIIEKRQSVAFWCNPISGHATLYWYQQILGQGPKLLIQFQNNGVVDDSQLPKDRFSAERLKGVDSTLKIQPAKLEDSAVYLCASSSWTGGDEQYFGPGTRLTVT.

This clonotype was picked up a small number of times. The chain links TRBV6-5 to TRBJ1-3; D not certain. Trimming removed 6 bases from V and 2 bases from J, with 17 bases in between. Germline values: CDR1 MNHEY, CDR2 SVGAGI. This CDR3 has 16 amino acids. The CDR3 coding sequence is TGTGCCAGCAGCTATAAACTCGGTCCCCCTGGAAACACCATATATTTT. Protein: CASSYKLGPPGNTIYF.

This clonotype was counted many times. The CDR3 spells CASSEKDRSTDTQYF. CDR3 in DNA: TGTGCCAGCAGTGAAAAGGACAGGAGCACAGATACGCAGTATTTT. J is TRBJ2-3 and V is TRBV25-1, with 7 bases aligning to TRBD1. Germline CDR1 reads MGHDK; CDR2 reads SYGVNS. V dropped 2 bases and J dropped 0; count of bases not matched to a gene: 2. The CDR3 consists of 15 residues.

This clonotype appeared many times. The chain employs TRBV4-1 and TRBJ2-7, with D maybe TRBD1 (6 bases). Germline V gene data show CDR1 as MGHRA and CDR2 as YSYEKL. The CDR3 totals 17 residues. Trimming left V 5 bases short and J 0 bases short, with 20 bases between. This chain's CDR3 is CASSEWGRGKSSYEQYF. The CDR3 DNA reads as TGCGCCAGCAGCGAATGGGGCAGGGGTAAAAGCTCCTACGAGCAGTACTTC.

V and J are TRBV5-6 and TRBJ2-3; 8 bases map to TRBD1. This CDR3 is 16 amino acids long. V shed 3 bases, J shed 0 bases, and the junction held 6 bases outside the gene matches. Germline V gives CDR1 SGHDT, CDR2 YYEEEE. The CDR3 protein is CASSSQGAHSTDTQYF. CDR3 DNA: TGTGCCAGCAGCTCTCAGGGGGCGCATAGCACAGATACGCAGTATTTT.

In this sample, this clonotype turned up a few times. The V call is TRBV29-1, the J call TRBJ1-2, with D possibly matching TRBD1 (6 bases). Trimming cost V 4 bases and J 4 bases, with 7 bases left between them. This CDR3 is 11 amino acids long. Per the germline V gene, CDR1 is SQVTM and CDR2 is ANQGSEA. In DNA, the CDR3 is TGCAGCGTTGTACAGGGCTATGGCTACACCTTC. Its protein is CSVVQGYGYTF. The whole variable domain, remainder taken from reference TRBV29-1 and TRBJ1-2, is SAVISQKPSRDICQRGTSLTIQCQVDSQVTMMFWYRQQPGQSLTLIATANQGSEATYESGFVIDKFPISRPNLTFSTLTVSNMSPEDSSIYLCSVVQGYGYTFGSGTRLTVV.

The chain links TRBV14 to TRBJ2-5, with D perhaps matching TRBD1 or TRBD2 (5 bases each). This CDR3 is 16 amino acids long. The V end was cut by 0 bases, the J end by 7 bases, with 18 bases between. Germline V gene sequence: CDR1 SGHDN, CDR2 FVKESK. As DNA, the CDR3 is TGTGCCAGCAGCCAAGATTGGGGGATTCCTGGGGCGACCCAGTACTTC. This codes for CASSQDWGIPGATQYF.